Following are 19 T cell receptor beta chains from one sample sequenced in a study of T cell responses to AZD1222 COVID-19 vaccine. Measured with immunoSEQ multiplex PCR; TCRdb has only the in-frame clones, and not every one. The data contain 110,000 to 150,000 clones, 85% to 95% of them singletons. The specimen was peripheral blood, collected on day 0 of AZD1222 vaccination. Receptors originate from an adult in good health.

This clone occurred once. The gene calls are TRBV28 and TRBJ2-1; D possibly matches TRBD1 or TRBD2 (7 bases each). The CDR3 length is 14 residues. V lost 7 bases to trimming and J lost 4 bases, with 14 bases between them. Germline-derived CDR1 and CDR2 are MDHEN and SYDVKM. The CDR3 reads CASTAGGGYNEQFF. The CDR3 DNA is TGTGCCAGCACAGCAGGGGGAGGGTACAATGAGCAGTTCTTC.

The rearrangement links TRBV19 to TRBJ1-2; 7 bases fit TRBD1. Germline V gene sequence: CDR1 LNHDA, CDR2 SQIVND (reference sequence). The V gene end was trimmed by 5 bases and the J gene end by 0 bases; junction bases not matched to a gene: 6. The length of the CDR3 is 15 residues. This CDR3 reads CASSPAGTANYGYTF. DNA for the CDR3: TGTGCCAGTAGTCCCGCCGGGACAGCTAACTATGGCTACACCTTC.

The chain uses TRBV4-3 and TRBJ1-1; D ambiguous. The CDR3 contains 13 residues. V lost 0 bases to trimming and J lost 0 bases, with 2 bases between them. CDR1 and CDR2 from the germline V gene are LGHNA and YSLEER. CDR3: CASSQDLNTEAFF. The CDR3 DNA sequence: TGCGCCAGCAGCCAAGATCTGAACACTGAAGCTTTCTTT.

This sequence joins TRBV7-3 and TRBJ1-2; D remains ambiguous. The V gene's germline CDR1 is SGHTA and CDR2 FQGTGA. Trimming removed 1 base from V and 8 bases from J, with 11 bases in between. CDR3 length: 13 amino acids. The CDR3 reads CASSLNPVSGYTF. Here the CDR3 DNA reads TGTGCCAGCAGCTTAAATCCCGTTAGCGGCTACACCTTC.

The chain recombines TRBV2 with TRBJ2-1; unclear D gene. The V end was cut by 3 bases, the J end by 7 bases, with 7 bases between. This CDR3 region has 12 residues. Germline CDR1 and CDR2: SNHLY and FYNNEI. CDR3 sequence: CASSDLSNEQFF. CDR3 coding DNA: TGTGCCAGCAGTGACTTGTCAAATGAGCAGTTCTTC.

The chain uses TRBV12-5 and TRBJ1-5; D not resolved. Germline loops: CDR1 LGHNT, CDR2 FRNRAP. V lost 4 bases, J lost 3 bases, and 4 bases lay in between. The CDR3 is made up of 12 amino acids. CDR3 sequence: CASGSNNQPQHF. DNA for the CDR3: TGTGCTAGTGGTTCCAACAATCAGCCCCAGCATTTT. Full variable domain (outside the CDR3, taken from reference TRBV12-5 and TRBJ1-5): DARVTQTPRHKVTEMGQEVTMRCQPILGHNTVFWYRQTMMQGLELLAYFRNRAPLDDSGMPKDRFSAEMPDATLATLKIQPSEPRDSAVYFCASGSNNQPQHFGDGTRLSIL.

The chain is built from TRBV5-8 and TRBJ1-5; D is uncertain. Germline lookup yields CDR1 SGHTS and CDR2 YDEGEE. CDR3 length equals 18 residues. The V gene lost 5 bases and the J gene lost 0 bases, with 21 bases spanning the gap. CDR3 in amino acids: CASRPPGWGENSNQPQHF. CDR3 in DNA: TGTGCCAGCAGACCCCCCGGCTGGGGAGAGAATAGCAATCAGCCCCAGCATTTT.

The chain joins TRBV4-2 to TRBJ1-2; D may be TRBD1 (6 bases). Trimming left V 1 base short and J 6 bases short, with 12 bases between. Germline-derived CDR1 and CDR2 are LGHNA and YNFKEQ. CDR3 length equals 14 residues. CDR3 coding DNA: TGTGCCAGCAGCCAAGGGGGGGCAGGGCATGGCTACACCTTC. As protein: CASSQGGAGHGYTF.

The chain links TRBV11-3 to TRBJ1-1; D possibly corresponds to TRBD1 (5 bases). The CDR3 length is 15 residues. CDR1 and CDR2 from the germline V gene are SGHNT and YENEEA. V gave up 4 bases and J gave up 1 base, with 13 bases separating them. Written as DNA, the CDR3 is TGTGCCAGCAGCTCGGCCGGGACGGGGAACACTGAAGCTTTCTTT. This translates into CASSSAGTGNTEAFF.

This chain joins TRBV11-2 and TRBJ1-2; D not certain. Trimming took 5 bases from V and 2 from J, leaving 18 bases between them. The CDR3 has 16 residues. Germline CDR1 reads SGHAT; CDR2 reads FQNNGV. CDR3 nucleotide sequence: TGTGCCAGCAGCGGGGTAGGCGGACGGAGGAACTATGGCTACACCTTC. Protein product: CASSGVGGRRNYGYTF.

The count of this clone is one. A junction end diverges from the germline sequence, so it may reflect a read error. The chain joins TRBV29-1 to TRBJ1-2; D may be TRBD1 (5 bases). The CDR3 sequence is 16 residues long. Per germline, CDR1 SQVTM and CDR2 ANQGSEA. This chain's CDR3 is CGVVGARGVQASGYTF. In nucleotides, the CDR3 is TGCGGCGTTGTAGGGGCCCGGGGGGTTCAAGCTTCTGGCTACACCTTC.

J is TRBJ2-2 and V is TRBV28; D call uncertain. The CDR3 is 14 amino acids. Germline values: CDR1 MDHEN, CDR2 SYDVKM. The CDR3 protein is CVCGSGVTPQFVFF. CDR3 DNA sequence: TGTGTTTGCGGTTCGGGCGTGACACCGCAGTTCGTGTTTTTT.

V usage is TRBV6-5 and J usage is TRBJ1-2, with D unclear. CDR1 and CDR2 from the germline V gene are MNHEY and SVGAGI. Trimming cost V 0 bases and J 0 bases, with 8 bases left between them. The CDR3 consists of 15 residues. CDR3 sequence: CASSYSIVTNYGYTF. For the CDR3, the DNA is TGTGCCAGCAGTTACTCGATTGTAACTAACTATGGCTACACCTTC.

This clone occurred once. This chain uses TRBV27 with TRBJ1-2; maybe TRBD1 (5 bases). The CDR3 totals 15 residues. CDR1 is MNHEY, CDR2 SMNVEV, per germline (reference sequence). V was trimmed by 2 bases and J by 2 bases, leaving 12 bases between them. The CDR3 nucleotides read TGTGCCAGCAGTTTAATGGGGACGGAAAACTATGGCTACACCTTC. Translating gives CASSLMGTENYGYTF.

The chain recombines TRBV5-1 with TRBJ1-1; D unclear. The V and J ends lost 0 bases and 5 bases respectively, with 11 bases between them. Germline V gene sequence: CDR1 SGHRS, CDR2 YFSETQ. The CDR3 sequence is 14 residues long. CDR3 bases: TGCGCCAGCAGCTTGGACAAGGGTTTTACTGAAGCTTTCTTT. Amino acids: CASSLDKGFTEAFF.

This clone was seen only once. This chain uses TRBV6-1 with TRBJ1-5; 8 bases map to TRBD1. J was trimmed by 4 bases and V by 1 base; bases with no gene match: 3. The germline V gene encodes CDR1 MNHNS and CDR2 SASEGT. This CDR3 has 15 residues. The CDR3 DNA follows: TGTGCCAGCAGTGAAGGGGGGACAGGTAATCAGCCCCAGCATTTT. Amino acid sequence: CASSEGGTGNQPQHF.

This chain uses TRBV14 with TRBJ2-7; TRBD2 matches at 12 bases. Germline V gene lookup returns CDR1 SGHDN and CDR2 FVKESK. V dropped 5 bases and J dropped 2; count of bases not matched to a gene: 4. The CDR3 contains 15 residues. CDR3: CASSVRLAGAYEQYF. The DNA of the CDR3 is TGTGCCAGCAGCGTCCGACTAGCGGGGGCCTACGAGCAGTACTTC. Supplemented by reference TRBV14 and TRBJ2-7, the full variable domain reads EAGVTQFPSHSVIEKGQTVTLRCDPISGHDNLYWYRRVMGKEIKFLLHFVKESKQDESGMPNNRFLAERTGGTYSTLKVQPAELEDSGVYFCASSVRLAGAYEQYFGPGTRLTVT.

Of note for this clone: Other nucleotide sequences in the sample specify the same CDR3. This chain links TRBV29-1 with TRBJ2-7; unclear D gene. The V gene's germline CDR1 is SQVTM and CDR2 ANQGSEA. The CDR3 length is 12 residues. Trimming pared 1 base from V and 3 bases from J, leaving 7 bases between. For the CDR3, the DNA is TGCAGCGTTGAAGTAAACGACTACGAGCAGTACTTC. It yields the protein CSVEVNDYEQYF.

The gene calls are TRBV2 and TRBJ1-6; the D is unclear. Germline CDR1 and CDR2: SNHLY and FYNNEI. This CDR3 is built from 14 residues. Trimming removed 4 bases at V and 0 bases at J, with 4 bases between. The CDR3 DNA sequence: TGTGCCAGCAGTGGTCCCTCCTATAATTCACCCCTCCACTTT. Its protein is CASSGPSYNSPLHF.